Shown below are 20 T cell receptor beta chains from a single sample sequenced in a study of response to subunit inactivated influenza vaccine. TCRdb called the RT-PCR reads again in MiXCR, with one record for every CDR3 protein. The data hold about 700,000 distinct CDR3 sequences, with 14% observed a single time. The sample consisted of PBMCs from blood, taken 14 to 15 days before vaccination. The receptors originated from a man aged 50 to 59 who received an inactivated influenza vaccine.

The J gene is TRBJ2-7, the V gene TRBV4-3; D gene ambiguous. The CDR3 totals 14 residues. The ends were cut back, 1 base at V and 3 bases at J, with 10 bases in the middle. From germline, CDR1 is LGHNA and CDR2 YSLEER. CDR3 DNA: TGCGCCAGCAGCCAAGGGGGATTAGACTACGAGCAGTACTTC. It codes for CASSQGGLDYEQYF.

This clonotype was seen only a few times. CDR3 coding DNA: TGTGCCAGCAGTTTTGGCGGGGGGGTGGAGCAGTACTTC. Translated: CASSFGGGVEQYF. The chain is built from TRBV28 and TRBJ2-7, with 9 bases matching TRBD2. The germline CDR1 and CDR2 sequences are MDHEN and SYDVKM. J lost 7 bases, V lost 3 bases, and 4 bases had no gene match. The CDR3 has 13 residues.

The chain employs TRBV12-3 or TRBV12-4 and TRBJ2-5; D unclear. The CDR3 runs 15 residues. The V end was cut by 2 bases, the J end by 1 base, with 11 bases between. The CDR3 region is CASSLSQLSQETQYF. In nucleotides, the CDR3 is TGTGCCAGCAGTTTATCCCAGTTATCCCAAGAGACCCAGTACTTC.

This clonotype was seen a few times. The chain uses TRBV10-3 and TRBJ2-2; 7 bases match TRBD1. J gave up 6 bases and V 7 bases, and 5 bases lay outside the gene matches. CDR3 length: 13 residues. Germline CDR1 and CDR2: ENHRY and SYGVKD. The CDR3 region has the DNA TGTGCCATCACGGGACAGTCCGCCGGGGAGCTGTTTTTT. Translation: CAITGQSAGELFF.

The J gene is TRBJ2-7, the V gene TRBV27; 8 bases are shared with TRBD2. Trimming took 6 bases from V and 4 from J; bases not matched to a gene: 8. Germline CDR1 MNHEY, CDR2 SMNVEV (reference sequence). The CDR3 is made up of 14 amino acids. CDR3 protein: CASRRTSRAYEQYF. CDR3 in DNA: TGTGCCAGCAGAAGGACTAGCAGGGCGTACGAGCAGTACTTC.

V and J are TRBV29-1 and TRBJ1-4; possibly TRBD1 for D (5 bases). Germline CDR1 reads SQVTM; CDR2 reads ANQGSEA. Between the trimmed V and J ends, which lost 4 bases and 6 bases, there was a span of 12 bases. This CDR3 region has 13 residues. Written as DNA, the CDR3 is TGCAGCGTTGGTGGGCAGGGCTATGAAAAACTGTTTTTT. It is translated as CSVGGQGYEKLFF.

This clonotype was seen a few times. This chain uses TRBV3-1 with TRBJ1-1; tentative D call: TRBD1 (5 bases). V was pared by 2 bases and J by 2 bases, with 12 bases between. The CDR3 is made up of 15 amino acids. Germline-derived CDR1 and CDR2 are LGHDT and YNNKEL (reference sequence). CDR3 sequence: CASSQNQGGNTEAFF. The CDR3 DNA reads as TGTGCCAGCAGCCAAAATCAGGGTGGCAACACTGAAGCTTTCTTT.

In its sample, this clonotype was seen a few times. The chain has TRBV24-1 and TRBJ2-3; TRBD2 agrees at 14 bases. Germline V gene sequence: CDR1 KGHDR, CDR2 SFDVKD. CDR3 length equals 18 residues. The trim removed 5 bases at V and 1 base at J, leaving 7 bases unmatched. This chain's CDR3 is CATSGLAGGGSGTDTQYF. Written as DNA, the CDR3 is TGTGCCACCAGTGGACTAGCGGGGGGGGGCTCTGGCACAGATACGCAGTATTTT.

This clonotype has at least ten counts. The chain combines TRBV28 with TRBJ1-4; D possibly corresponds to TRBD1 (6 bases). The CDR3 covers 16 residues. The V end was cut by 10 bases, the J end by 0 bases, with 18 bases between. Germline CDR1 is MDHEN and CDR2 is SYDVKM. The CDR3 coding sequence is TGTGCCACCCCTAGGGGGATCCTAACAACTAATGAAAAACTGTTTTTT. It translates to CATPRGILTTNEKLFF. The whole variable domain, remainder taken from reference TRBV28 and TRBJ1-4, is DVKVTQSSRYLVKRTGEKVFLECVQDMDHENMFWYRQDPGLGLRLIYFSYDVKMKEKGDIPEGYSVSREKKERFSLILESASTNQTSMYLCATPRGILTTNEKLFFGSGTQLSVL.

The V gene is TRBV2, the J gene TRBJ2-2, with 7 nucleotides matching TRBD1. V lost 6 bases to trimming and J lost 6 bases; unmatched junction nucleotides: 7. Per germline, CDR1 SNHLY and CDR2 FYNNEI. The CDR3 length is 14 residues. CDR3 in DNA: TGTGCCAGCAGCGCACTACAGGGGCCCGGGGAGCTGTTTTTT. It is translated as CASSALQGPGELFF.

This chain connects TRBV12-3 or TRBV12-4 to TRBJ1-1; tentatively, D is TRBD1 (6 bases). The length of the CDR3 is 14 residues. Between the trimmed V and J ends, which lost 6 bases and 1 base, there was a span of 12 bases. In DNA, the CDR3 is TGTGCCAGCAGCACAGGGCCACAGAACACTGAAGCTTTCTTT. The encoded protein is CASSTGPQNTEAFF.

This clonotype was detected ten times or more. This chain uses TRBV10-3 with TRBJ2-2, with TRBD1 matching 8 bases. CDR1 ENHRY and CDR2 SYGVKD come from the germline V gene. J gave up 4 bases and V 0 bases, and 10 bases lay outside the gene matches. The CDR3 is 18 amino acids. The CDR3 is CAISESGDRRPSTGELFF. The CDR3 nucleotides read TGTGCCATCAGTGAGTCTGGGGACAGGAGACCGTCCACCGGGGAGCTGTTTTTT.

The genes are TRBV28 and TRBJ1-4; D may be TRBD1 (6 bases). Germline V CDR1 and CDR2: MDHEN, SYDVKM. V was shortened by 5 bases and J by 8 bases, with 21 bases between the two germline ends. This CDR3 contains 16 residues. CDR3 DNA: TGTGCCAGCAGTCCGGGACGACGGACAGTATCAGAAAAACTGTTTTTT. It codes for CASSPGRRTVSEKLFF.

This chain uses TRBV29-1 with TRBJ2-7; TRBD1 agrees at 7 bases. Germline loops: CDR1 SQVTM, CDR2 ANQGSEA. Trimming at V came to 5 bases and at J to 0 bases, leaving 7 bases not matched to a gene. The CDR3 has 14 residues. The DNA of the CDR3 is TGCAGCGTTTACCGGGACAGCCTCTCCTACGAGCAGTACTTC. It translates to CSVYRDSLSYEQYF.

This chain joins TRBV15 and TRBJ2-3, with TRBD1 matching 8 bases. The J segment lost 0 bases and the V segment lost 2 bases, leaving 10 bases of the junction unmatched. CDR3 length equals 18 residues. Germline loops: CDR1 LNHNV, CDR2 YYDKDF (reference sequence). In DNA, the CDR3 is TGTGCCACCAGCAGATCGTTACAGGGGGTTTCCAGCACAGATACGCAGTATTTT. Translation gives CATSRSLQGVSSTDTQYF.

The genes are TRBV18 and TRBJ1-2; 8 nucleotides align to TRBD1. V shed 3 bases, J shed 6 bases, and the junction held 9 bases outside the gene matches. Germline V lookup: CDR1 KGHSH, CDR2 LQKENI. This CDR3 has 15 residues. CDR3 sequence: CASSPTGQGVDGYTF. The CDR3 coding sequence is TGTGCCAGCTCACCGACCGGACAGGGTGTCGATGGCTACACCTTC. Supplemented by reference TRBV18 and TRBJ1-2, the full variable domain reads NAGVMQNPRHLVRRRGQEARLRCSPMKGHSHVYWYRQLPEEGLKFMVYLQKENIIDESGMPKERFSAEFPKEGPSILRIQQVVRGDSAAYFCASSPTGQGVDGYTFGSGTRLTVV.

This clonotype was seen a handful of times. The rearrangement joins TRBV18 to TRBJ2-5; D gene uncertain. From germline, CDR1 is KGHSH and CDR2 LQKENI. The CDR3 runs 15 residues. Trimming shortened V by 1 base and J by 0 bases, and 9 bases separated the two germline ends. The CDR3 region is CASSPQQNNQETQYF. CDR3 DNA: TGTGCCAGCTCACCACAGCAGAACAACCAAGAGACCCAGTACTTC.

The chain couples TRBV28 to TRBJ2-7, with D perhaps matching TRBD2 (6 bases). V lost 5 bases to trimming and J lost 2 bases, with 19 bases between them. Germline assignment: CDR1 MDHEN and CDR2 SYDVKM. The CDR3 spans 16 residues. The CDR3 protein is CASSPLGRGITYEQYF. CDR3 nucleotide sequence: TGTGCCAGCAGTCCCTTGGGACGGGGGATTACCTACGAGCAGTACTTC.

This rearrangement joins TRBV10-3 to TRBJ2-7; 7 positions agree with TRBD1. The CDR3 spans 14 residues. Per germline, CDR1 ENHRY and CDR2 SYGVKD. V lost 5 bases and J lost 4; bases outside the gene matches: 8. CDR3 sequence reads: CAISYGTEFYEQYF. Here the CDR3 DNA reads TGTGCCATCAGTTATGGGACAGAGTTTTACGAGCAGTACTTC.

The chain couples TRBV4-3 to TRBJ2-1; D call uncertain. The V end was cut by 0 bases, the J end by 8 bases, with 20 bases between. Germline V gene lookup returns CDR1 LGHNA and CDR2 YSLEER. The CDR3 totals 17 residues. DNA of the CDR3: TGCGCCAGCAGCCAAGAATTTATGGGTCTGGGGTCGGATGAGCAGTTCTTC. This sequence encodes CASSQEFMGLGSDEQFF.